This T cell receptor (beta chain) is from a study of blood T cells in healthy people across ages. This CDR3 has 15 residues. The ends lost 8 bases at V and 0 bases at J; junction bases unmatched: 8. A J-beta primer mix and a sample-barcoded 5' primer were used in a second PCR of roughly 6 to 12 cycles. TCRdb called the 5' RACE reads again in MiXCR, with one record for every CDR3 protein. The sample yields approximately 940,000 distinct CDR3 sequences, around 49% seen once. The sequencing input was blood. The genes are TRBV12-3 or TRBV12-4 and TRBJ2-3; 7 positions match TRBD1. The clonotype was recovered from a man aged 25-40 years in good health. The CDR3 DNA reads as TGTGCCAGCTGGGAGACAGGGATAAGCACAGATACGCAGTATTTT. It yields the protein CASWETGISTDTQYF.